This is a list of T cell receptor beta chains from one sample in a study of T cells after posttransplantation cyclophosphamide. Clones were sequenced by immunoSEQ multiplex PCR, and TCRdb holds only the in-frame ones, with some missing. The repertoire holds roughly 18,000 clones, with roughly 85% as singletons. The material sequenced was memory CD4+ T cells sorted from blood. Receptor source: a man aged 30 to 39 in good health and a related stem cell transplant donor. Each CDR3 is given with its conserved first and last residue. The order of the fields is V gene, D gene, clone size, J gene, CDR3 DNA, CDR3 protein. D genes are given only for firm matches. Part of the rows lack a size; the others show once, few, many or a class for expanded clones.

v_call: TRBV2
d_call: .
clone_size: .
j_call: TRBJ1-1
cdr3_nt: TGTGCCAGCAGAGGTGACAGTCACACTGAAGCTTTCTTT
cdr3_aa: CASRGDSHTEAFF

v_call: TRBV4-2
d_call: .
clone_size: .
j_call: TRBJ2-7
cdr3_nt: TGTGCCAGCAGCCAAGCGGGGAGTGGGAACTACGAGCAGTACTTC
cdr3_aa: CASSQAGSGNYEQYF

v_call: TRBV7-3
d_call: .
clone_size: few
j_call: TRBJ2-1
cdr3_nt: TGTGCCAGCAGCCGAGGGGACATCGCGGACTACAATGAGCAGTTCTTC
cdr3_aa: CASSRGDIADYNEQFF

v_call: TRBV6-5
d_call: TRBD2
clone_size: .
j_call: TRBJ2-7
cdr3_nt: TGTGCCAGCAGCTGGAGGATAGCGGGGGGAACCGAGCAGTACTTC
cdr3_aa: CASSWRIAGGTEQYF

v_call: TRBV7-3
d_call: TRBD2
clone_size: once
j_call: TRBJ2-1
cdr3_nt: TGTGCCAGCAGCTCGCGGGGGGGACCTTGGGGTGAGCAGTTCTTC
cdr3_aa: CASSSRGGPWGEQFF

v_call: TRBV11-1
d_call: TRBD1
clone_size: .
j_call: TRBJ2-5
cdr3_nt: TGTGCCAGCAGCTTAGGACGGGACAGGGTCATCGAGGAGACCCAGTACTTC
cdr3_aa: CASSLGRDRVIEETQYF

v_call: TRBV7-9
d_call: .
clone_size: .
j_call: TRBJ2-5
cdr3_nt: TGTGCCAGCAGCCTACAGGGACCCCAGTACTTC
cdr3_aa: CASSLQGPQYF

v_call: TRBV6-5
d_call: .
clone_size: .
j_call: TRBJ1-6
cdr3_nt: TGTGCCAGCAGTCCCCGGGTCGGCGGTTCACCCCTCCACTTT
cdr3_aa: CASSPRVGGSPLHF

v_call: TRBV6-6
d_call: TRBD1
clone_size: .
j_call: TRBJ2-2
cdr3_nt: TGTGCCAGCAGTAAAGGACAGGGGCGGGCCGGGGAGCTGTTTTTT
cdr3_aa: CASSKGQGRAGELFF

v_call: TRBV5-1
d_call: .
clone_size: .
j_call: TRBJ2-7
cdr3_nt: TGCGCCAGCAGCTCGACAGGTCTAGCCTACGAGCAGTACTTC
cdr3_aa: CASSSTGLAYEQYF

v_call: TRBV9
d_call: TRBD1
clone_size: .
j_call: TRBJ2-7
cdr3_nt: TGTGCCAGCAGCGTAGGATTCTCACTCCTTCAGGGGGCGGCCTACGAGCAGTACTTC
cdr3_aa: CASSVGFSLLQGAAYEQYF

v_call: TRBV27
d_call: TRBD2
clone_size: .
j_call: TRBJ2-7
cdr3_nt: TGTGCCAGCAGTTTATCTATAGCGGGGGGCTCCTACGAGCAGTACTTC
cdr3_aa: CASSLSIAGGSYEQYF

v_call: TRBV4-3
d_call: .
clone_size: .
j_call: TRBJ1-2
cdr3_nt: TGCGCCAGCAGCCAAGATTTACAGGGATGGTATGGCTACACCTTC
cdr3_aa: CASSQDLQGWYGYTF

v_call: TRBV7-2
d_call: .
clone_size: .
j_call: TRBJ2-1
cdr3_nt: TGTGCCAGCAGCTTAGGAGGTCTTCAACACAATGAGCAGTTCTTC
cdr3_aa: CASSLGGLQHNEQFF

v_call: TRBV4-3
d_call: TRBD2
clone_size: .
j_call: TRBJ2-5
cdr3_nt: TGCGCCAGCAGCCAAATACTAGCGGGGGGGGTAGAGACCCAGTACTTC
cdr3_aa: CASSQILAGGVETQYF

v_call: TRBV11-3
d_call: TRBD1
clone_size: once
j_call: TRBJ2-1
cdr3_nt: TGTGCCAGCAGCTTATACTCCGGGACAGGGGGCGTAGGAGAGCAGTTCTTC
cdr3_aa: CASSLYSGTGGVGEQFF

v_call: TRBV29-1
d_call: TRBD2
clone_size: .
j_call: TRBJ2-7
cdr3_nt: TGCAGCGTTGAAGAGACTAGCAGACCCTACGAGCAGTACTTC
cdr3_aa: CSVEETSRPYEQYF

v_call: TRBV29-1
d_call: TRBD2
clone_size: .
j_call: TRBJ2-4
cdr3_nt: TGCAGCGTTGGAGCTAGCGGACTAGCCAAAAACATTCAGTACTTC
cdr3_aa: CSVGASGLAKNIQYF

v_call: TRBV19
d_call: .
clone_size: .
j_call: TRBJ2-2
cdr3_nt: TGTGCCAGTAGTATAGATCGTCGGAACACCGGGGAGCTGTTTTTT
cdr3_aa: CASSIDRRNTGELFF

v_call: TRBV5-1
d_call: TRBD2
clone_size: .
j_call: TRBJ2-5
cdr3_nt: TGCGCCAGCAGCTCGGCTAGCGGGGGGACCCAAGAGACCCAGTACTTC
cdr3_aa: CASSSASGGTQETQYF

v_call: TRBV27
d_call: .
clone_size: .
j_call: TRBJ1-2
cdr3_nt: TGTGCCAGCAGTAGATTGGGGGCGGGAGGGGACCATTATGGCTACACCTTC
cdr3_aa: CASSRLGAGGDHYGYTF

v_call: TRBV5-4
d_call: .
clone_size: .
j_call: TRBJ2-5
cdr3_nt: TGTGCCAGCAGCTTAGGGGGGGCCGAGACCCAGTACTTC
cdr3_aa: CASSLGGAETQYF

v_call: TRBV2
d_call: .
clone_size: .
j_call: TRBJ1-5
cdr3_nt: TGTGCCAGCAGTGAAATTACCCCTAGTCAGCCCCAGCATTTT
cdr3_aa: CASSEITPSQPQHF

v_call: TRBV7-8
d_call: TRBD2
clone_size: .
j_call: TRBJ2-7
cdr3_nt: TGTGCCAGCAGCAAGGTTACTAGCGGGGGTGACTCCCTCTACGAGCAGTACTTC
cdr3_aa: CASSKVTSGGDSLYEQYF

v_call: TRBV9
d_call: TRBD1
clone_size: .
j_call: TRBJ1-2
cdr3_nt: TGTGCCAGCAGCGTAGACGGCCAGGGGGCGCTTGGCTACACCTTC
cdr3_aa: CASSVDGQGALGYTF

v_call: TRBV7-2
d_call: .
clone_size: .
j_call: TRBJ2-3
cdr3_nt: TGTGCCAGCAGCTTCAAAGATACGCAGTATTTT
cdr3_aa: CASSFKDTQYF

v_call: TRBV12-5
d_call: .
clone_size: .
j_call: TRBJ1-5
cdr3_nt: TGTGCTAGTGGTTTGACAAATCAGCCCCAGCATTTT
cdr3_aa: CASGLTNQPQHF

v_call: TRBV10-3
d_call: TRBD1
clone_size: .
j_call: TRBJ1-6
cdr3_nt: TGTGCCATCAGATATTCCGGGACAGGGAATTCACCCCTCCACTTT
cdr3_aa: CAIRYSGTGNSPLHF

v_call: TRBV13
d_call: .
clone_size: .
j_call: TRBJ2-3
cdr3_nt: TGTGCCAGCAGCTCCCGACAGGATACCTCTAGCACAGATACGCAGTATTTT
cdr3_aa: CASSSRQDTSSTDTQYF

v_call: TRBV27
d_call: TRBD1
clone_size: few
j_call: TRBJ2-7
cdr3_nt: TGTGCCAGCAGTTTTAGGACTGGAGAGGGACAGGTCTACGAGCAGTACTTC
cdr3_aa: CASSFRTGEGQVYEQYF

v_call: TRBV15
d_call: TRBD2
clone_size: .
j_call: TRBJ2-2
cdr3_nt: TGTGCCACCAGCAGAGATCCGGGGGGGCGCACCGGGGAGCTGTTTTTT
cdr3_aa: CATSRDPGGRTGELFF

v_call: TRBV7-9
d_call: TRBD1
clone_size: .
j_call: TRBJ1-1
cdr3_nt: TGTGCCACTACGACAGGGAGTGGCACTGAAGCTTTCTTT
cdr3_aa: CATTTGSGTEAFF

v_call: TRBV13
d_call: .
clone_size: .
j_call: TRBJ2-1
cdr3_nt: TGTGCCAGCGGGGGGACCTACAATGAGCAGTTCTTC
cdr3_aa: CASGGTYNEQFF

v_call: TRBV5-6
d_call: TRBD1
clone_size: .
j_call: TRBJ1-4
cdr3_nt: TGTGCCAGCAGCTTGCAGGGGGCAACTAATGAAAAACTGTTTTTT
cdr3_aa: CASSLQGATNEKLFF

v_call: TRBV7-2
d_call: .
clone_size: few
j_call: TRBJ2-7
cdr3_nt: TGTGCCAGCAGCTTAGCGGTGGGAGACTACGAGCAGTACTTC
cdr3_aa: CASSLAVGDYEQYF

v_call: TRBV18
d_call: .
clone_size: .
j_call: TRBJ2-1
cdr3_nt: TGTGCCAGCTCACCATCTCCGGTTATAAATGAGCAGTTCTTC
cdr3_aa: CASSPSPVINEQFF

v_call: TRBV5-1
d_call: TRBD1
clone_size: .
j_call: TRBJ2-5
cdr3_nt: TGCGCCAGCAGCGGTCGGGACAGGCAAGAGACCCAGTACTTC
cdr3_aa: CASSGRDRQETQYF

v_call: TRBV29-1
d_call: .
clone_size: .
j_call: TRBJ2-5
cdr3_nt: TGCAGCGGTTTAGATTCGGAGACCCAGTACTTC
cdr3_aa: CSGLDSETQYF

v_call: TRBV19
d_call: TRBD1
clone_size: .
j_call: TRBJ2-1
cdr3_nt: TGTGCCAGTACTAGGACAGGGTGGAATGAGCAGTTCTTC
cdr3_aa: CASTRTGWNEQFF

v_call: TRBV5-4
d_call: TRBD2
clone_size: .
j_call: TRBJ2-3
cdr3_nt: TGTGCCAGCAGCTCGGGACTAGCGGCCTCAGATACGCAGTATTTT
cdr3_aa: CASSSGLAASDTQYF

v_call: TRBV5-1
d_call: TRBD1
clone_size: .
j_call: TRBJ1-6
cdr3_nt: TGCGCCAGCAGCTCGGGATTAACAGGGGGTAATTCACCCCTCCACTTT
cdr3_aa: CASSSGLTGGNSPLHF

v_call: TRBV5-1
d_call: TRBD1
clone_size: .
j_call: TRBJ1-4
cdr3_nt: TGCGCCAGCAGCCGGAACAGGGGCGGGGTAGGTGAAAAACTGTTTTTT
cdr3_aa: CASSRNRGGVGEKLFF

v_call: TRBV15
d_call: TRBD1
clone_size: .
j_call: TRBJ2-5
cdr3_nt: TGTGCCACCAGCAGAGTAACAGGGGGCGCGGGAGAGACCCAGTACTTC
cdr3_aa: CATSRVTGGAGETQYF

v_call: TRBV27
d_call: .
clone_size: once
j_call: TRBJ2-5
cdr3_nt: TGTGCCAGCAGTTCTTTAGCGCTGGGGGCCCGAACCCAGTACTTC
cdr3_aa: CASSSLALGARTQYF

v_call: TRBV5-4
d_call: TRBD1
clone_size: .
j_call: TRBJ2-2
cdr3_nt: TGTGCCAGCAGCCCGACGGTGACAGGGATCACCGGGGAGCTGTTTTTT
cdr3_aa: CASSPTVTGITGELFF

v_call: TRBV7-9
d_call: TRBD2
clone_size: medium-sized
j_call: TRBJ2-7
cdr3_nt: TGTGCCAGCAGCCCTACCGGACTAGCGGGGATAAGCTCCTACGAGCAGTACTTC
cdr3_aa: CASSPTGLAGISSYEQYF

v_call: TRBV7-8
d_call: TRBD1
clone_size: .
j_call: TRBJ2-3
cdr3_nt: TGTGCCAGCAGCTTAGGGGACAGTCGCTCTGGCACAGATACGCAGTATTTT
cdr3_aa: CASSLGDSRSGTDTQYF

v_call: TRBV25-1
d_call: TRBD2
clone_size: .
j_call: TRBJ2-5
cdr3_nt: TGTGCCAGCAGTACTAGCGGGGGGCCCCAAGAGACCCAGTACTTC
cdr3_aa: CASSTSGGPQETQYF

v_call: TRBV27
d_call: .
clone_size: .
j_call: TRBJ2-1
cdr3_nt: TGTGCCAGCGGATCATTGGAGGCAGGGGCAAATGAGCAGTTCTTC
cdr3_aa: CASGSLEAGANEQFF

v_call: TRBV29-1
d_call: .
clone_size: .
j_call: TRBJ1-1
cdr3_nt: TGCAGCGTTGACGAGGGGGGGGGATACACTGAAGCTTTCTTT
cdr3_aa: CSVDEGGGYTEAFF

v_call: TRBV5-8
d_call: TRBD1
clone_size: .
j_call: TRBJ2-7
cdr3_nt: TGTGCCAGCAGCTCACGACAGGGCCTCTGGGAGCAGTACTTC
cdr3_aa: CASSSRQGLWEQYF

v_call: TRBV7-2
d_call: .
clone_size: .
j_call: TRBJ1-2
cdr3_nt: TGTGCCAGCAGCTTAACGGGTGGCGGCTATGGCTACACCTTC
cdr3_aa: CASSLTGGGYGYTF

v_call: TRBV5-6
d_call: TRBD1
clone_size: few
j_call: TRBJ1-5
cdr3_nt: TGTGCCAGCAGCTTGGGACAGGGGGCTTTTAGTAGGAGCAATCAGCCCCAGCATTTT
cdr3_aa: CASSLGQGAFSRSNQPQHF